The TCR beta chain under discussion was sequenced for a study of regulatory T cells in long-lasting Graves disease. This clonotype was counted at least ten times. The time point denotes: newly diagnosed GD, antithyroid drugs for less than 3 months. From RNA extracted from PBMCs, the TCR library was made. Trimming pared 5 bases from V and 5 bases from J, leaving 13 bases between. The CDR3 contains 13 residues. Germline V gene sequence: CDR1 SGHRS, CDR2 YFSETQ. Library construction for TCR beta used iRepertoire HTBI primers and Arm-PCR of CDR3 regions. TCRdb re-derived calls from the multiplex PCR reads in MiXCR, one entry per CDR3 protein. The top ten clones hold more than 15% of a sample with hundreds of thousands of distinct CDR3 sequences, about 15% of them seen once. A further study also used this sample, focusing on T cells in Graves' hyperthyroidism and ophthalmopathy. That source adds: HTBI primers were employed in a first-round RT-PCR of the TCR CDR3.

The chain uses TRBV5-1 and TRBJ1-1; the D gene is possibly TRBD1 (6 bases). The sequence derives from a woman in her twenties or thirties with Graves disease. The specimen was peripheral blood mononuclear cells (PBMCs), collected at new diagnosis, from a patient treated with antithyroid drugs. The CDR3 region has the DNA TGCGCCAGCAGACCCGGGACAAGGACTGAAGCTTTCTTT. Its protein is CASRPGTRTEAFF.